A selection of T cell receptor beta chains follows, all from one sample in a study of CD8 T cells in Susac syndrome. TCRdb redid the calling of the immunoSEQ multiplex PCR reads with MiXCR, one entry per CDR3 protein. The sample yields 300,000 to 350,000 distinct CDR3 sequences, 92% seen once. The sequenced material came from CD4+ T cells from PBMCs. Receptors originate from a human donor with multiple sclerosis. CDR3s include the opening cysteine and the closing phenylalanine or tryptophan. The D gene is left open where the match is weak. A clone size is listed for some rows: how often the clone was seen (once, few, many), or a class if it is expanded.

TRBV19	TRBJ2-4	NA	NA	TGTGCCAGTAGCCCGGGACTTGCTCAGTACTTC	CASSPGLAQYF
TRBV12-3/TRBV12-4	TRBJ2-1	TRBD1	NA	TGTGCCAGCACCGGCGGGGGACAGGGTAGGGATGAGCAGTTCTTC	CASTGGGQGRDEQFF
TRBV18	TRBJ2-7	TRBD2	NA	TGTGCCAGCTCACCCAGGGGCGAACTAGCGGGAACCTACGAGCAGTACTTC	CASSPRGELAGTYEQYF
TRBV12-2	TRBJ1-1	NA	NA	TGTGCAAGTCGCTTAGAGGGTCGTGGGCCCACTGAAGCTTTCTTT	CASRLEGRGPTEAFF
TRBV11-3	TRBJ2-3	NA	NA	TGTGCCAGCAGCTTGGGGGATCCAGATACGCAGTATTTT	CASSLGDPDTQYF
TRBV7-2	TRBJ2-7	TRBD1	NA	TGTGCCAGCAGCTTAGCCGGGACAGGGACCCCCTACGAGCAGTACTTC	CASSLAGTGTPYEQYF
TRBV19	TRBJ2-1	NA	once	TGTGCCAGTAGCATAGACACCCGCTCCTACAATGAGCAGTTCTTC	CASSIDTRSYNEQFF
TRBV7-2	TRBJ1-4	NA	NA	TGTGCCAGCAGCTTAGAACGGCCTAATGAAAAACTGTTTTTT	CASSLERPNEKLFF
TRBV19	TRBJ1-1	NA	NA	TGTGCCAGTAGTATAGTAACAGGGTCTAAGAACACTGAAGCTTTCTTT	CASSIVTGSKNTEAFF
TRBV5-1	TRBJ2-1	NA	NA	TGCGCCAGCAGCTTGGTTGCGGGAAACAATGAGCAGTTCTTC	CASSLVAGNNEQFF
TRBV12-3/TRBV12-4	TRBJ2-3	TRBD2	NA	TGTGCCAGCAGTTCCCGGACTAGCAGGCTGTATTTT	CASSSRTSRLYF
TRBV3-1	TRBJ1-2	NA	once	TGTGCCAGCAGCCAAGGGTCTTTTGGGGCCTACTATGGCTACACCTTC	CASSQGSFGAYYGYTF
TRBV20-1	TRBJ2-6	NA	NA	TGCAGTGCTAGAGGGGACGACTCTGGGGCCAACGTCCTGACTTTC	CSARGDDSGANVLTF